This T cell receptor beta chain was observed in a study of blood T cells in healthy people across ages. This CDR3 spans 15 amino acids. The V gene lost 0 bases and the J gene lost 2 bases, with 5 bases spanning the gap. A second roughly 6 to 12 cycle PCR used barcoded and J-beta primers. In TCRdb, the 5' RACE reads were re-called with MiXCR into one record per CDR3 protein. Of about 1,600,000 distinct CDR3 sequences listed, 42% are singletons. This TCR was recovered from a woman aged 18-30 years in good health. The sample taken for sequencing was blood. The V call is TRBV12-3 or TRBV12-4, the J call TRBJ2-6; D remains ambiguous. This CDR3 is CASSLARTGANVLTF. CDR3 in DNA: TGTGCCAGCAGTTTAGCTCGGACTGGGGCCAACGTCCTGACTTTC.